This entry lists 23 T cell receptor beta chains sequenced from one sample in a study of T cells in Graves' hyperthyroidism and ophthalmopathy. The source material, RNA transcripts, was used to amplify TCR beta CDR3 regions. HTBI primers were the set used in a first-round RT-PCR of the TCR CDR3. Via MiXCR, TCRdb re-called the multiplex PCR reads, giving one row per CDR3 protein. Of 300,000 to 450,000 distinct CDR3 sequences in the sample, about 15% are singletons; the top ten hold approximately 33%. Sequencing used blood. These receptors were collected from a woman in her thirties with Graves' hyperthyroidism that later progressed to Graves' ophthalmopathy.

CDR3: CASSQGQGPPNTEAFF. CDR3 DNA: TGTGCCAGCAGCCAGGGCCAGGGGCCCCCGAACACTGAAGCTTTCTTT. The chain combines TRBV3-1 with TRBJ1-1; tentatively, D is TRBD1 (6 bases). This CDR3 has 16 amino acids. Trimming removed 3 bases from V and 1 base from J, with 15 bases in between. The germline V gene encodes CDR1 LGHDT and CDR2 YNNKEL (reference sequence).

This clonotype came up a few times. The chain joins TRBV4-1 to TRBJ2-1, with D perhaps assigned TRBD1 or TRBD2 (5 bases each). V gave up 0 bases and J gave up 1 base, with 13 bases separating them. The CDR3 spans 17 residues. CDR1 is MGHRA, CDR2 YSYEKL, per germline. CDR3 nucleotide sequence: TGCGCCAGCAGCCAAGAGCCGAGGGGTGGGTCCTACAATGAGCAGTTCTTC. Amino acids: CASSQEPRGGSYNEQFF.

This clonotype was recorded only once. A much larger clone differs by one base, so this may be a read error. The V and J genes are TRBV19 and TRBJ1-4; D unresolved. Germline V gene sequence: CDR1 LNHDA, CDR2 SQIVND (reference sequence). The CDR3 consists of 15 residues. V was clipped by 6 bases and J by 7 bases, with 18 bases between them. The CDR3 nucleotides are TGTGCCAGTAGGGATAACGGGATCAACCCTGAAAAACTGTTTTTT. Protein sequence: CASRDNGINPEKLFF. The full variable domain, its missing parts supplied by reference TRBV19 and TRBJ1-4, is DGGITQSPKYLFRKEGQNVTLSCEQNLNHDAMYWYRQDPGQGLRLIYYSQIVNDFQKGDIAEGYSVSREKKESFPLTVTSAQKNPTAFYLCASRDNGINPEKLFFGSGTQLSVL.

This clonotype was found many times. The rearrangement uses TRBV28 and TRBJ1-5; weak D call: TRBD1 (5 bases). This CDR3 has 16 residues. Germline assignment: CDR1 MDHEN and CDR2 SYDVKM. The germline V and J ends were trimmed by 3 bases and 0 bases, with 12 bases remaining between them. This chain's CDR3 is CASSFRTSDSNQPQHF. DNA for the CDR3: TGTGCCAGCAGTTTTCGGACATCGGATAGCAATCAGCCCCAGCATTTT.

Ten or more counts support this clonotype. This chain uses TRBV27 with TRBJ1-5; D is unresolved. This CDR3 is built from 13 residues. Trimming pared 2 bases from V and 3 bases from J, leaving 5 bases between. The germline gives CDR1 MNHEY, CDR2 SMNVEV (reference sequence). The CDR3 bases are TGTGCCAGCAGTTTACGGGTCAATCAGCCCCAGCATTTT. Translation gives CASSLRVNQPQHF.

This clonotype was seen many times. This chain links TRBV24-1 with TRBJ2-1; 11 positions match TRBD2. V lost 4 bases, J lost 5 bases, and 6 bases stayed unmatched. Germline CDR1 KGHDR, CDR2 SFDVKD. The CDR3 runs 16 residues. The CDR3: CATSDPGTSGNNEQFF. In DNA, the CDR3 is TGTGCCACCAGTGACCCCGGGACTAGCGGCAACAATGAGCAGTTCTTC.

The CDR3 loop reads CSASQGYTEAFF. CDR3 nucleotide sequence: TGCAGTGCTAGCCAGGGATACACTGAAGCTTTCTTT. The rearrangement uses TRBV20-1 and TRBJ1-1; maybe TRBD1 (5 bases). CDR1 DFQATT and CDR2 SNEGSKA come from the germline V gene (reference sequence). The V and J ends lost 3 bases and 3 bases respectively, with 8 bases between them. The CDR3 is 12 residues long.

This clonotype was detected ten times or more. The chain has TRBV2 and TRBJ1-2, with 9 bases identical to TRBD1. J gave up 3 bases and V 6 bases, and 2 bases lay outside the gene matches. CDR1 SNHLY and CDR2 FYNNEI come from the germline V gene. This CDR3 contains 13 residues. In DNA form, the CDR3 reads TGTGCCAGCAGCAGGACAGGGGACTATGGCTACACCTTC. Protein sequence: CASSRTGDYGYTF.

This clonotype was observed a handful of times. The chain links TRBV6-2 or TRBV6-3 to TRBJ1-1; unclear D gene. The CDR3 extends over 13 amino acids. Trimming removed 7 bases at V and 4 bases at J, with 13 bases between. From germline, CDR1 is MNHEY and CDR2 SVGEGT. CDR3 in amino acids: CASTRVVITEAFF. In DNA, the CDR3 is TGTGCCAGCACGCGGGTCGTTATCACTGAAGCTTTCTTT.

This clonotype appeared many times. V usage is TRBV30 and J usage is TRBJ2-2; possible D gene TRBD1, 5 bases. The length of the CDR3 is 15 residues. Trimming pared 4 bases from V and 0 bases from J, leaving 12 bases between. CDR1 and CDR2 from the germline V gene are GTSNPN and SVGIG (reference sequence). The chain's CDR3 is CAWKGVAPNTGELFF. The CDR3 region has the DNA TGTGCCTGGAAAGGGGTGGCACCGAACACCGGGGAGCTGTTTTTT.

This clonotype was observed at least ten times. The chain is built from TRBV6-1 and TRBJ2-7; 8 bases agree with TRBD1. After removal of 6 bases from V and 4 bases from J, the junction contained 8 bases not matched to a gene. The CDR3 is 14 residues long. Germline-derived CDR1 and CDR2 are MNHNS and SASEGT. Here the CDR3 reads CASRLTGQAYEQYF. Here the CDR3 DNA reads TGTGCCAGCAGGCTAACGGGACAGGCTTACGAGCAGTACTTC.

This chain links TRBV5-1 with TRBJ2-5; possibly TRBD2 for D (5 bases). The CDR3 consists of 13 residues. Trimming stripped 4 bases from V and 5 bases from J, with 12 bases between. The germline V gene has CDR1 SGHRS and CDR2 YFSETQ. The CDR3 DNA is TGCGCCAGCAGCGCGGAGGTTACCGAGACCCAGTACTTC. It is translated as CASSAEVTETQYF.

On this clonotype: Sequence at one end of the junction differs from germline and may be a read error. The CDR3 loop is CTSSTLGSTSTDTQYF. The CDR3 nucleotides are TGTACCAGTAGTACCCTTGGAAGCACTAGCACAGATACGCAGTATTTT. This chain connects TRBV19 to TRBJ2-3; unclear D gene. Germline-derived CDR1 and CDR2 are LNHDA and SQIVND (reference sequence). The length of the CDR3 is 16 residues. The whole variable domain, filled in from reference TRBV19 and TRBJ2-3, reads DGGITQSPKYLFRKEGQNVTLSCEQNLNHDAMYWYRQDPGQGLRLIYYSQIVNDFQKGDIAEGYSVSREKKESFPLTVTSAQKNPTAFYLCTSSTLGSTSTDTQYFGPGTRLTVL.

The CDR3 DNA is TGTGCCAGCAGTTTTGATCCGTCGAGCGCTCGTTGGGGGCAGGGAACAGGAAACACCATATATTTT. Protein: CASSFDPSSARWGQGTGNTIYF. The rearrangement uses TRBV12-3 or TRBV12-4 and TRBJ1-3, with a tentative D call TRBD1 (6 bases). This CDR3 contains 22 residues. The ends were cut back, 3 bases at V and 4 bases at J, with 34 bases in the middle.

This clonotype came up many times. The chain carries TRBV28 and TRBJ2-3; D remains unclear. Trimming took off 6 bases at V and 6 bases at J, with 10 bases between the two ends. The CDR3 contains 12 residues. Germline-derived CDR1 and CDR2 are MDHEN and SYDVKM. The CDR3 DNA is TGTGCCAGCAGGTCTATAGGGGATACGCAGTATTTT. Its protein product is CASRSIGDTQYF.

This clonotype has ten or more counts. This rearrangement joins TRBV3-1 to TRBJ2-5, with a weak D call TRBD2 (5 bases). There are 14 residues in the CDR3. CDR1 and CDR2 (germline): LGHDT, YNNKEL (reference sequence). The V end lost 4 bases, the J end lost 5 bases, and 14 bases lay between the germline ends. The CDR3 region has the DNA TGTGCCAGCAGCCGCGCCCGGGGTGGGGAGACCCAGTACTTC. Its protein is CASSRARGGETQYF.

This clonotype was seen many times. The chain recombines TRBV28 with TRBJ2-1; no clear D. Germline CDR1 is MDHEN and CDR2 is SYDVKM. CDR3 length: 16 residues. V was trimmed by 6 bases and J by 5 bases, leaving 20 bases between them. CDR3 DNA sequence: TGTGCCAGCAGGGCCCTACTTAACCGAGAAAACAATGAGCAGTTCTTC. The encoded protein is CASRALLNRENNEQFF. Combining the CDR3 with reference TRBV28 and TRBJ2-1 gives the whole variable domain DVKVTQSSRYLVKRTGEKVFLECVQDMDHENMFWYRQDPGLGLRLIYFSYDVKMKEKGDIPEGYSVSREKKERFSLILESASTNQTSMYLCASRALLNRENNEQFFGPGTRLTVL.

J is TRBJ2-1 and V is TRBV7-9; TRBD2 matches 11 bases. Germline V lookup: CDR1 SEHNR, CDR2 FQNEAQ (reference sequence). Trimming at V came to 5 bases and at J to 7 bases, leaving 7 bases not matched to a gene. The CDR3 consists of 15 residues. The CDR3 reads CASSDTSGSGNEQFF. CDR3 in DNA: TGTGCCAGCAGCGATACTAGCGGGAGTGGAAATGAGCAGTTCTTC.

In nucleotides, the CDR3 is TGTGCCAGTGGACAGGGTTTCTACGAGCAGTACTTC. Translated, it gives CASGQGFYEQYF. This chain uses TRBV19 with TRBJ2-7; 8 nucleotides line up with TRBD1. CDR1 is LNHDA, CDR2 SQIVND, per germline (reference sequence). This CDR3 is 12 amino acids long. Unmatched junction bases numbered 3, after V lost 8 bases and J lost 3 bases.

This clonotype was observed many times. V usage is TRBV28 and J usage is TRBJ1-5; D may be TRBD1 (5 bases). This CDR3 has 15 amino acids. From germline, CDR1 is MDHEN and CDR2 SYDVKM. V shed 7 bases and J shed 4 bases, with 17 bases lying between them. CDR3 amino acids: CASNLGPLWNQPQHF. CDR3 in DNA: TGTGCCAGCAATTTGGGACCGCTTTGGAATCAGCCCCAGCATTTT.

This clonotype was observed at least ten times. The chain links TRBV16 to TRBJ1-2; the D gene is possibly TRBD1 (5 bases). The V and J ends lost 2 bases and 2 bases respectively, with 12 bases between them. The CDR3 has 15 amino acids. Germline assignment: CDR1 KGHSY and CDR2 FQNENV. Here the CDR3 reads CASSQGSQANYGYTF. The CDR3 nucleotides read TGTGCCAGCAGCCAAGGTTCACAGGCAAACTATGGCTACACCTTC.

The DNA of the CDR3 is TGTGCCAGCAGCCCTCTCAGACGGAACTATGGCTACACCTTC. Its translation: CASSPLRRNYGYTF. The chain is built from TRBV27 and TRBJ1-2, with D unresolved. The CDR3 is 14 amino acids. Germline CDR1 reads MNHEY; CDR2 reads SMNVEV (reference sequence). The V and J ends lost 6 bases and 2 bases respectively, with 13 bases between them.

In the case of this clonotype: This may stem from a read error, because a much larger clone lies one nucleotide away. V gene TRBV7-2 combines with J gene TRBJ1-4, with TRBD1 as a possible D gene (5 bases). CDR3 length: 14 amino acids. Germline V gene sequence: CDR1 SGHTA, CDR2 FQGNSA. The CDR3 region has the DNA TGTGCCAGCAGCTTAGGGGGGAGTGTTGAAGAACTGTTTTTT. This translates into CASSLGGSVEELFF.